This T cell receptor beta chain is from a study of control samples from healthy donors and cancer patients. The V and J ends lost 7 bases and 3 bases, in that order; junction bases with no gene match: 8. Germline V lookup: CDR1 LGHNA, CDR2 YNFKEQ. The CDR3 sequence is 15 residues long. Some clones are missing from TCRdb's copy, which holds only in-frame ones; the method was immunoSEQ multiplex PCR. The repertoire holds approximately 170,000 clones, with 80% to 95% as singletons. This clone was observed many times. V usage is TRBV4-2 and J usage is TRBJ2-1; 8 nucleotides line up with TRBD1. Sequencing used blood. The clonotype was recovered from a woman in her 30s in good health. CDR3 DNA: TGTGCCAGCAACGACAGGGGTTCGGGCTACAATGAGCAGTTCTTC. Protein sequence: CASNDRGSGYNEQFF.